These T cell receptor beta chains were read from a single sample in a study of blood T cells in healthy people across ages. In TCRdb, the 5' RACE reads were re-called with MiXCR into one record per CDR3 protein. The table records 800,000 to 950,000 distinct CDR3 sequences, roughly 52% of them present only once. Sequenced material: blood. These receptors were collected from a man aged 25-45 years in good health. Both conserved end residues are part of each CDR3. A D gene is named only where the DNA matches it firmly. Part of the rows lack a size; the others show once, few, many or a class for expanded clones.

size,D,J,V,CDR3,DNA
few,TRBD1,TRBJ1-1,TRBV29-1,CSGVSGQGDKAFF,TGCAGCGGTGTATCCGGACAGGGAGATAAAGCTTTCTTT
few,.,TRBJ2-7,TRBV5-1,CASSLMANYEQYF,TGCGCCAGCAGCTTGATGGCGAACTACGAGCAGTACTTC
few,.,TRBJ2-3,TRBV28,CATSGPSTDTQYF,TGTGCCACCTCAGGGCCTAGCACAGATACGCAGTATTTT
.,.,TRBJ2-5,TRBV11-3,CASSLDGRNQETQYF,TGTGCCAGCAGCTTAGATGGTCGGAACCAAGAGACCCAGTACTTC
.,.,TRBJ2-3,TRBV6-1,CASSVWARDTQYF,TGTGCCAGCAGTGTGTGGGCTCGGGATACGCAGTATTTT
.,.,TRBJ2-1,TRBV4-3,CASSQFPPGTSLYNEQFF,TGCGCCAGCAGCCAATTCCCCCCCGGGACCTCACTCTACAATGAGCAGTTCTTC
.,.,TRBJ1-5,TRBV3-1,CASSQGERQPQHF,TGTGCCAGCAGCCAAGGTGAGCGTCAGCCCCAGCATTTT
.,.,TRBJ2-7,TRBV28,CASNLDIFYEQYF,TGTGCCAGCAACTTAGACATTTTCTACGAGCAGTACTTC
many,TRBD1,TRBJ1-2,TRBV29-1,CSVDPGQGYGYTF,TGCAGCGTTGACCCGGGACAGGGGTATGGCTACACCTTC
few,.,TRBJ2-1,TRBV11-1,CASSQRGAIDEQFF,TGTGCCAGCAGTCAAAGGGGAGCGATCGATGAGCAGTTCTTC
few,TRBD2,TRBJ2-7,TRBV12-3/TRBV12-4,CASCREGPYEQYF,TGTGCCAGCTGCCGGGAGGGACCCTACGAGCAGTACTTC
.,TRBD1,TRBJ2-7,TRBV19,CASSPHGTGPYEQYF,TGTGCCAGTAGTCCCCACGGGACAGGGCCCTACGAGCAGTACTTC
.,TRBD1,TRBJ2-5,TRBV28,CANIAMHGTGHETQYF,TGTGCCAACATCGCGATGCACGGGACAGGGCATGAGACCCAGTACTTC
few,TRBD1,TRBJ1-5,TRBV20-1,CSAYGQGNQPQHF,TGCAGTGCCTACGGACAGGGCAATCAGCCCCAGCATTTT
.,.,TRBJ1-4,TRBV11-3,CASSLGPSRSSNEKLFF,TGTGCCAGCAGCTTAGGGCCCTCTCGGTCATCTAATGAAAAACTGTTTTTT
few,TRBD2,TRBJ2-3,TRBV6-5,CASSHRGGDTDTQYF,TGTGCCAGCAGCCATCGCGGGGGGGACACAGATACGCAGTATTTT
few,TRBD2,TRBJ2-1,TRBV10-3,CAISTPKRGALSHNEQFF,TGTGCCATCAGTACCCCGAAGCGGGGGGCCCTTTCCCACAATGAGCAGTTCTTC
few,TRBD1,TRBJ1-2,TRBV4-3,CASSQAIQGGFNYGYTF,TGCGCCAGCAGCCAAGCTATCCAGGGGGGGTTCAACTATGGCTACACCTTC
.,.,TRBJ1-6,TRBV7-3,CASSLTAGVSSYNSPLHF,TGTGCCAGCAGCTTAACCGCAGGCGTAAGCTCCTATAATTCACCCCTCCACTTT
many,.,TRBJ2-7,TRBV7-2,CASSLVQGPYEQYF,TGTGCCAGCAGCTTAGTCCAGGGTCCCTACGAGCAGTACTTC
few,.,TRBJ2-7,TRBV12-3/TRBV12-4,CASSFPGRVYEQYF,TGTGCCAGCAGTTTTCCGGGTCGGGTCTACGAGCAGTACTTC
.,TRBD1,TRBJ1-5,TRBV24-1,CATSPGQGPRPQHF,TGTGCCACCAGTCCGGGACAGGGTCCCCGGCCCCAGCATTTT
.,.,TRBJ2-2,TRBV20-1,CSARDPRGGSGELFF,TGCAGTGCTAGAGACCCCAGGGGAGGTTCCGGGGAGCTGTTTTTT
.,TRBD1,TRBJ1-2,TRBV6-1,CASRDRPGYGYTF,TGTGCCAGCAGGGACAGGCCGGGCTATGGCTACACCTTC
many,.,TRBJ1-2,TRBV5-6,CASSLVSDLPLNYGYTF,TGTGCCAGCAGCTTGGTCAGCGACCTTCCTCTTAACTATGGCTACACCTTC
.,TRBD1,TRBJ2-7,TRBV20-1,CSVPGQLTYEQYF,TGCAGTGTTCCGGGACAGCTAACCTACGAGCAGTACTTC
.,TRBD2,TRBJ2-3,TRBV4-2,CASSQLVRGDTDTQYF,TGTGCCAGCAGCCAATTAGTGCGGGGGGACACAGATACGCAGTATTTT
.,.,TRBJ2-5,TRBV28,CASSYRQETQYF,TGTGCCAGCTCCTACAGGCAAGAGACCCAGTACTTC
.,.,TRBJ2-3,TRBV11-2,CASSLDLEGQRTDTQYF,TGTGCCAGCAGCTTAGATCTAGAAGGGCAACGCACAGATACGCAGTATTTT
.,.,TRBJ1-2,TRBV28,CASSLAQAGSGYTF,TGTGCCAGCAGTCTTGCCCAGGCAGGGAGTGGCTACACCTTC
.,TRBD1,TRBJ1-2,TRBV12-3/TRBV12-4,CASTVTGSNYGYTF,TGTGCCAGCACCGTGACAGGGAGTAACTATGGCTACACCTTC
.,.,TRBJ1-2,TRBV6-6,CASSYSDRAVGYTF,TGTGCCAGCAGTTACTCCGACCGGGCAGTGGGCTACACCTTC
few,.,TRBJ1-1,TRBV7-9,CASRFAAEAFF,TGTGCCAGCAGATTCGCCGCTGAAGCTTTCTTT
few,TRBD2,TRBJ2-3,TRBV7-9,CASSLGRGSDTDTQYF,TGTGCCAGCAGCTTAGGGCGGGGGAGTGACACAGATACGCAGTATTTT
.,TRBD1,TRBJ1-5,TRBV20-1,CSAGDRGRQPQHF,TGCAGTGCTGGGGACAGGGGGCGACAGCCCCAGCATTTT
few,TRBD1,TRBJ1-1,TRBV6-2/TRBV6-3,CASSIKTGATNTEAFF,TGTGCCAGCAGCATAAAAACAGGGGCCACGAACACTGAAGCTTTCTTT
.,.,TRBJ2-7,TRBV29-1,CSVAKGIGSYEQYF,TGCAGCGTAGCTAAAGGTATAGGGTCCTACGAGCAGTACTTC
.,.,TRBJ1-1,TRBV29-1,CSVKTSLPEAFF,TGCAGCGTGAAGACATCCCTACCTGAAGCTTTCTTT
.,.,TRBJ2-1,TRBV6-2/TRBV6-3,CASQSGVSYNEQFF,TGTGCCAGCCAAAGCGGAGTCTCCTACAATGAGCAGTTCTTC
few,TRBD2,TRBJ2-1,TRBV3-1,CASSRGVVAGAPGEQFF,TGTGCCAGCAGCCGGGGCGTGGTAGCGGGGGCCCCAGGTGAGCAGTTCTTC
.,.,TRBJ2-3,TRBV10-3,CAISEEQGRVTQYF,TGTGCCATCAGTGAGGAACAGGGGAGGGTTACGCAGTATTTT
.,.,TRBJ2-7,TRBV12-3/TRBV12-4,CASTKGFQGSSYEQYF,TGTGCCAGCACCAAGGGTTTTCAGGGATCCTCCTACGAGCAGTACTTC
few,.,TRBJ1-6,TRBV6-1,CASSERTALISLHF,TGTGCCAGCAGTGAGAGGACAGCGCTTATATCCCTCCACTTT
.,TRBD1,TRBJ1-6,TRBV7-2,CASSLSGTVNSPLHF,TGTGCCAGCAGCTTATCCGGGACAGTTAATTCACCCCTCCACTTT
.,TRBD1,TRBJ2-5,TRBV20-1,CSAPGTGLQETQYF,TGCAGTGCACCCGGGACAGGGCTTCAAGAGACCCAGTACTTC
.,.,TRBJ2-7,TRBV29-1,CSVTPPGQFEQYF,TGCAGCGTCACCCCTCCAGGACAGTTCGAGCAGTACTTC